The rows below give T cell receptor beta chains drawn from one sample of a study of cytomegalovirus exposure and HLA in healthy donors. The assay was immunoSEQ multiplex PCR, and TCRdb's table has in-frame clones only and misses some. In the table there are roughly 190,000 clones, roughly 76% of which are singletons. Sample: PBMCs. These receptors were taken from a man aged 35 to 55 in good health and CMV-seropositive. CDR3s include the opening cysteine and the closing phenylalanine or tryptophan. A D gene is named only where the DNA matches it firmly. Clone size is not always given. Where it is, it says once, few, many or a class for expanded clones.

clone_size d_call j_call v_call cdr3_aa cdr3_nt
NA TRBD2 TRBJ2-7 TRBV7-2 CASSLARTSSSYEQYF TGTGCCAGCAGCTTAGCGCGGACTAGCAGCTCCTACGAGCAGTACTTC
NA NA TRBJ1-2 TRBV29-1 CSVEGRDGYTF TGCAGCGTTGAAGGCCGGGATGGCTACACCTTC
once NA TRBJ1-3 TRBV19 CASSIATIRPGNSGNTIYF TGTGCCAGTAGTATAGCCACAATACGTCCGGGAAACTCTGGAAACACCATATATTTT
NA NA TRBJ1-1 TRBV13 CASSLGDSLEAFF TGTGCCAGCAGCTTAGGGGACAGCCTTGAAGCTTTCTTT
NA TRBD1 TRBJ1-6 TRBV10-1 CASSVGTGGRILNSPLHF TGCGCCAGCAGTGTAGGGACAGGGGGCCGGATCCTTAATTCACCCCTCCACTTT
few TRBD1 TRBJ1-5 TRBV7-2 CASSPGQGGNQPQHF TGTGCCAGCAGCCCCGGACAGGGAGGCAATCAGCCCCAGCATTTT
NA TRBD1 TRBJ2-7 TRBV7-8 CASSLEQGTRVEQYF TGTGCCAGCAGCTTAGAACAGGGGACCAGAGTCGAGCAGTACTTC
NA NA TRBJ1-5 TRBV19 CASSIEPPPTNQPQHF TGTGCCAGTAGTATAGAGCCCCCACCGACAAATCAGCCCCAGCATTTT
NA TRBD2 TRBJ2-1 TRBV2 CASSENSSGEQFF TGTGCCAGCAGTGAAAATTCTAGCGGGGAGCAGTTCTTC
NA NA TRBJ1-5 TRBV7-2 CASSLRSGSNQPQHF TGTGCCAGCAGCCTAAGATCCGGGAGCAATCAGCCCCAGCATTTT
NA TRBD2 TRBJ2-3 TRBV30 CAWKLAGSNTQYF TGTGCCTGGAAACTAGCGGGGTCCAATACGCAGTATTTT
NA NA TRBJ1-2 TRBV20-1 CSASGVGGYTF TGCAGTGCTAGCGGGGTAGGTGGCTACACCTTC
NA TRBD1 TRBJ2-2 TRBV5-4 CASTYRGSAGELFF TGTGCCAGCACCTACAGGGGGTCCGCCGGGGAGCTGTTTTTT
NA TRBD2 TRBJ2-3 TRBV28 CASVRPNRLAGPSTDTQYF TGTGCCAGCGTAAGACCAAACCGCCTAGCGGGGCCTAGCACAGATACGCAGTATTTT
medium-sized NA TRBJ1-2 TRBV4-3 CASSQDPGQGYTF TGCGCCAGCAGCCAAGATCCAGGGCAAGGCTACACCTTC
NA NA TRBJ1-4 TRBV5-1 CASSFSGTGEKLFF TGCGCCAGCAGCTTTAGTGGTACGGGGGAAAAACTGTTTTTT
NA TRBD1 TRBJ1-4 TRBV27 CASSLWGTGVQLFF TGTGCCAGCAGTTTATGGGGGACAGGGGTTCAACTGTTTTTT
NA NA TRBJ2-2 TRBV7-3 CASSLTLLEGGELFF TGTGCCAGCAGCTTAACGCTCCTAGAGGGAGGGGAGCTGTTTTTT
NA NA TRBJ2-2 TRBV7-2 CASSFSTGELFF TGTGCCAGCAGCTTTAGTACCGGGGAGCTGTTTTTT
NA NA TRBJ1-4 TRBV9 CASSRESRGEKLFF TGTGCCAGCAGCAGGGAGTCGCGCGGTGAAAAACTGTTTTTT
NA NA TRBJ2-2 TRBV5-1 CASTSTARGMDTGELFF TGCGCCAGCACCTCTACTGCCAGGGGTATGGACACCGGGGAGCTGTTTTTT
NA NA TRBJ1-1 TRBV27 CASSSQGNTEAFF TGTGCCAGCAGTTCACAGGGGAACACTGAAGCTTTCTTT
NA NA TRBJ2-1 TRBV2 CASPGNIYNEQFF TGTGCCAGCCCGGGAAACATTTACAATGAGCAGTTCTTC
NA NA TRBJ1-2 TRBV28 CASSWAGGLGYTF TGTGCCAGCAGTTGGGCGGGGGGGCTCGGCTACACCTTC
NA TRBD2 TRBJ2-1 TRBV5-4 CASSLRTSGGAEFF TGTGCCAGCAGCCTGAGGACTAGCGGGGGGGCGGAGTTCTTC
NA TRBD1 TRBJ2-1 TRBV7-2 CASSLTGGHNEQFF TGTGCCAGCAGCTTGACAGGGGGCCACAATGAGCAGTTCTTC
NA NA TRBJ2-7 TRBV6-6 CASSYTAAPTSANF TGTGCCAGCAGTTACACCGCGGCTCCTACGAGCGCGAACTTC
NA NA TRBJ2-7 TRBV7-9 CSSSLGAREQYF TGTTCCAGCAGCTTGGGGGCTCGGGAGCAGTACTTC
few TRBD1 TRBJ1-2 TRBV7-9 CASSSRTGGADGYTF TGTGCCAGCAGCTCTCGAACAGGGGGCGCCGATGGCTACACCTTC
NA NA TRBJ1-2 TRBV2 CASRETEFYGYTF TGTGCCAGCAGGGAGACAGAATTCTATGGCTACACCTTC
NA NA TRBJ1-1 TRBV19 CASTDLDRNTEAFF TGTGCCAGTACCGACCTGGACAGGAACACTGAAGCTTTCTTT
NA TRBD1 TRBJ2-1 TRBV7-9 CSSSLLRDRGVREQFF TGTTCCAGCAGCTTATTAAGGGACAGGGGGGTGCGTGAGCAGTTCTTC
NA TRBD2 TRBJ2-5 TRBV7-6 CASSSGLAGWETQYF TGTGCCAGCAGCTCGGGACTAGCGGGGTGGGAGACCCAGTACTTC
few TRBD1 TRBJ1-4 TRBV15 CATSRETGTGSEKLFF TGTGCCACCAGCAGGGAAACCGGGACAGGATCTGAAAAACTGTTTTTT
NA TRBD2 TRBJ2-3 TRBV2 CASSFIAGEDTQYF TGTGCCAGCAGTTTCATAGCGGGGGAAGATACGCAGTATTTT
NA NA TRBJ1-6 TRBV7-8 CASSPRTRSPLHF TGTGCCAGCAGCCCCCGGACACGGTCACCCCTCCACTTT
NA NA TRBJ2-1 TRBV27 CASSSEGAYNEQFF TGTGCCAGCAGTTCCGAGGGAGCCTACAATGAGCAGTTCTTC
NA NA TRBJ2-1 TRBV2 CASRPRGASSYNEQFF TGTGCCAGCAGACCTCGGGGGGCGAGCTCCTACAATGAGCAGTTCTTC
NA TRBD1 TRBJ2-5 TRBV6-6 CASSRQGTEEQYF TGTGCCAGCAGTAGACAGGGGACCGAGGAGCAGTACTTC
NA TRBD2 TRBJ2-2 TRBV6-5 CATSGLEGAGELFF TGTGCCACCTCGGGACTAGAGGGCGCCGGGGAGCTGTTTTTT
NA NA TRBJ1-2 TRBV29-1 CSVEAMGRGYGYTF TGCAGCGTTGAAGCTATGGGGCGTGGGTATGGCTACACCTTC
NA TRBD1 TRBJ1-1 TRBV28 CASTQGGWNTEAFF TGTGCCAGCACTCAAGGGGGCTGGAACACTGAAGCTTTCTTT
NA TRBD1 TRBJ1-1 TRBV27 CASSLGGQGNTEAFF TGTGCCAGCAGTTTAGGGGGACAGGGTAACACTGAAGCTTTCTTT
NA TRBD2 TRBJ2-5 TRBV23-1 CASSLPFPPGLVSETQYF TGCGCCAGCAGTCTCCCTTTTCCCCCCGGACTAGTATCCGAGACCCAGTACTTC
NA NA TRBJ2-2 TRBV5-4 CASSPGTSNTGELFF TGTGCCAGCAGCCCCGGGACTTCGAACACCGGGGAGCTGTTTTTT
NA NA TRBJ2-7 TRBV30 CAWTLFAGNEQYF TGTGCCTGGACACTGTTCGCGGGCAACGAGCAGTACTTC
once NA TRBJ2-7 TRBV10-1 CASSENSWGDEQYF TGCGCCAGCAGTGAGAATTCCTGGGGGGACGAGCAGTACTTC
NA TRBD1 TRBJ1-4 TRBV2 CATQSGTGVEKLFF TGTGCCACCCAATCCGGGACAGGGGTTGAAAAACTGTTTTTT
NA NA TRBJ2-7 TRBV27 CASSHRTGIYEQYF TGTGCCAGCAGCCATCGGACTGGGATCTACGAGCAGTACTTC
NA NA TRBJ2-4 TRBV10-3 CAISDENIQYF TGTGCCATCAGTGACGAAAACATTCAGTACTTC
few NA TRBJ2-7 TRBV13 CASSLRYEQYF TGTGCCAGCAGCCTGAGATACGAGCAGTACTTC